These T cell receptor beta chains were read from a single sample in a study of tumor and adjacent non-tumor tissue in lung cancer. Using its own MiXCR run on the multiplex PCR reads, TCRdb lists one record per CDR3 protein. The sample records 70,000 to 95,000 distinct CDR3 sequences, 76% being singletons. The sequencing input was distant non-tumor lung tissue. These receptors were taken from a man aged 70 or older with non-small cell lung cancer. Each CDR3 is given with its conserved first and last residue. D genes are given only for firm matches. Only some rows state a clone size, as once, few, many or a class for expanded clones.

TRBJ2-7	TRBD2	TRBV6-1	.	TGTGCCAGCAGTGAGGCGGGGGACGCATCCTACGAGCAGCACTTC	CASSEAGDASYEQHF
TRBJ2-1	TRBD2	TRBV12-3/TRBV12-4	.	TGTGCCGGCAGTCGTTCGTTTAGCGGGGTCAGTGGGTACAATGAGCAGTTCTTC	CAGSRSFSGVSGYNEQFF
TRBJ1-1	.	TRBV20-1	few	TGCAATCAGAACTACGGGGAGAACACTAAAGCTTTCTTT	CNQNYGENTKAFF
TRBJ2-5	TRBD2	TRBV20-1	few	TGCAGCGCCGGGACTAGCGGGGTCCAAGAGACCCAGTACTTC	CSAGTSGVQETQYF
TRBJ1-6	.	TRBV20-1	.	TGCAGTGATAGTGGCAGGTTCGGTAGTTCACTCCTCCACTTT	CSDSGRFGSSLLHF
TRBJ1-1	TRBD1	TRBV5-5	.	TGTGTCACCAGCAGGACAGGCATGAACACTGAAGCTTTCTTT	CVTSRTGMNTEAFF
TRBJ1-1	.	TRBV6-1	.	TGTGCCAGCAGTGAGAGAAGCAGTGTTAACACTGAAGCTTTCTTT	CASSERSSVNTEAFF
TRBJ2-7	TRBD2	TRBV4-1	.	TGCGCCAGCAGCCGGACACTAGCGGGTGTGGGGGACGAGCACTACTTC	CASSRTLAGVGDEHYF
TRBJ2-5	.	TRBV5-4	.	TGTGCCAGCAGCTTATCAGGGGAAGAAGCCCAGTACTTC	CASSLSGEEAQYF
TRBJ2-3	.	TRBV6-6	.	TGTGCCAGCAACGGCCGGGAGTCTAGCTCACATACGCAGTATTTT	CASNGRESSSHTQYF
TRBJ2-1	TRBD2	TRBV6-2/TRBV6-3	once	TGTGCCAGCAGTTACTCTGCGACTAGCGGGAGGGCCGTATACGATGAGCAGTTATTC	CASSYSATSGRAVYDEQLF
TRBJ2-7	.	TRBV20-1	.	TGCAGTGCTAGAGATCCGGGTGTCTACGAGCAGTACTTC	CSARDPGVYEQYF
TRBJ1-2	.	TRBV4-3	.	TGCGCAAGCAGCCAAGAGTCAGGGGATGGCTACACCTTC	CASSQESGDGYTF
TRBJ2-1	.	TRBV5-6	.	TGTGCCAGTAGCGTGTTTGTGCAGCGGCTAGAGTTGGAGCAGTTCTTC	CASSVFVQRLELEQFF
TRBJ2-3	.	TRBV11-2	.	TGTGCCAGCAACTTCGGGGGGCTAGCACTAGCAGATACGCAGTATTTT	CASNFGGLALADTQYF
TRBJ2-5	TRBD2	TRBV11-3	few	TGTGCCAGTAACTTAGGTGTGGGGAGACTAGCGGAGACCCAGTACTTC	CASNLGVGRLAETQYF
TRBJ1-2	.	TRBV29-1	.	TGCACCGTTCTCCCCTATCAATCCTCGGGAGAAGATGGCTACATCTTC	CTVLPYQSSGEDGYIF
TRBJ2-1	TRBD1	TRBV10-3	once	TGTGCCATCAGTTCGGGACAGGTAGTACATAAGCAGTTCTTC	CAISSGQVVHKQFF
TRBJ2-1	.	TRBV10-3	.	TGTGCCATCGGGCGGGATATCAATGAGCAGTTATTC	CAIGRDINEQLF
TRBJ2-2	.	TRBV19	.	TGTGCCAGTAGTATCGTTCCGGGGTATGGGGGGGAGCTGTTTTTT	CASSIVPGYGGELFF
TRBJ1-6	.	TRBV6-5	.	TGTGCCAGCAGTTATACCGACGGTAAAAATTCAGTCCTCCACTTT	CASSYTDGKNSVLHF
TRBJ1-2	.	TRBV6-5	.	TGTGCCAGCAGTAACTCGGGGCAGGACTATGGCTACGCCTTC	CASSNSGQDYGYAF
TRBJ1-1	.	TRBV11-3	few	TGTGCAAGCAGCCCCCTGGCGAACAATGAAGCTTTCTTT	CASSPLANNEAFF
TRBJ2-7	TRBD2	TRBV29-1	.	TGCAGCGTTGTGCTACTAGCGGGCTGTGAGCAGTACTTC	CSVVLLAGCEQYF
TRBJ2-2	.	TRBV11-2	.	TGTGCCAGCAGCTTAGTGGGCACAGGGTTCGCCGGGGAGCTGTTGTTT	CASSLVGTGFAGELLF
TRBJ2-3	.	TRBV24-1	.	TGTGCCACACAAGGTAAGGGGGGTTACAGCACAGATACGCTGTATTTT	CATQGKGGYSTDTLYF
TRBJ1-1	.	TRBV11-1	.	TGTGCCAGCAGCTTCTCTACCGGGATGAGCACTGAAGCTTTCTTT	CASSFSTGMSTEAFF
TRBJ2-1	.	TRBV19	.	TGTGCCAGCAGTATAGATTGGGGGGAGAGCTCCTACAATGAGCAGTTCTTC	CASSIDWGESSYNEQFF
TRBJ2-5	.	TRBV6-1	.	TGTGCTAGCAGTGAAAGCGCTGTGGGGCAGGAGACCCAGTACTTC	CASSESAVGQETQYF
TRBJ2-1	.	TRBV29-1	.	TGCAACGTCGGGGACACAACTCTAAATGAGCAGTTCTTC	CNVGDTTLNEQFF
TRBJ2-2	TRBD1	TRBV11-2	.	TGTGCCAGAAACTTAGTCGGTACAGGGGTTGCCGGGGAGCTGTTTTTT	CARNLVGTGVAGELFF
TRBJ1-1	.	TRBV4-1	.	TGCGCCAGGAGCCAAGGTGGGGACGCTTTCTTT	CARSQGGDAFF
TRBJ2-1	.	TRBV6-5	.	TGTGCCAGTAATACCGGGAATAAGCGGTTCTTC	CASNTGNKRFF
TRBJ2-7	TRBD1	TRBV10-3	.	TGTGCCTGCATAACCGGGACAGGCCCCTACGGGCACTACTTC	CACITGTGPYGHYF
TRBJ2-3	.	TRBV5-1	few	TGCGCTAGCAAAGTCGCTAGCACAGATACGCAGTATTTT	CASKVASTDTQYF
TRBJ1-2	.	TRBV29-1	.	TGCAGCGTTGTCCCCTATCAATGCTCGAGAGAAAATGGCTACACCTTC	CSVVPYQCSRENGYTF
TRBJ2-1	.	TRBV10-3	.	TGTGCCATCAGCGAGAAGGGCAGCTCCTACAATCAGCAGTTCTTC	CAISEKGSSYNQQFF
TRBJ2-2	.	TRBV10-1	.	TGCGCCAGCTGTGGAACAAGGGGGTCGGTCACCGGGGAGCTGTTTTTT	CASCGTRGSVTGELFF
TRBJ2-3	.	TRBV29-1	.	TGCTGCTTACTCCCATATGTGATAGGGGGGGACACAGATACGCAGTATTTC	CCLLPYVIGGDTDTQYF
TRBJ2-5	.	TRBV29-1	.	TGTAGCATGGCCGACATGTTCCAAGAGACCCATTACTTC	CSMADMFQETHYF
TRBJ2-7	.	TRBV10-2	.	TGCGCCAGTTTATCCCGGGCAGGGTATGACGAGCAGTACTTC	CASLSRAGYDEQYF
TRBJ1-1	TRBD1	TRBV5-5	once	TGTCCCAACAGTTATAAGCCGGGACAGGGGGCGGGTATGACTGAAGCTTTCTTT	CPNSYKPGQGAGMTEAFF
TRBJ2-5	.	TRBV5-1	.	TGCGCCAGCAGCCTCAATATGATGGAAGAGACCCAGTACTTC	CASSLNMMEETQYF
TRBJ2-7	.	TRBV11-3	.	TGTGCAAGCAACTTAGTTCGGTACGAGCAGTACTTC	CASNLVRYEQYF
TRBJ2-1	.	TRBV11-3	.	TGTGCCAGCAGCTTGGCCTTCGGGACGGCCTACAATGAGCAGTTTTTC	CASSLAFGTAYNEQFF
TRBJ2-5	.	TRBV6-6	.	TGTACCAGCAGTCTCGTGAGGGGTGAGATCCAGTACTTC	CTSSLVRGEIQYF
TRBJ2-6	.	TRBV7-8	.	TGTGCCAGCAGCCGATTGGGGCTATACCTGGCAGGGGCCAACGTCCTGACTTTC	CASSRLGLYLAGANVLTF
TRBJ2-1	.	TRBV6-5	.	TGTGCCAGCAATTTCCGCTTAGCTGGAGAACCCTACAATGAGCAGTTCTTC	CASNFRLAGEPYNEQFF
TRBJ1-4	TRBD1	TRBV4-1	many	TGCGCCAGCAGCCAAGATCGGGTAGGGGGCGAAAAACTGTTTTTT	CASSQDRVGGEKLFF